This TCR beta chain came from a study of T cells in Graves' hyperthyroidism and ophthalmopathy. This clonotype was picked up a small number of times. The TCR beta CDR3 regions underwent amplification using RNA transcripts as the source. The HTBI set primed first-round TCR CDR3 RT-PCR. One entry per CDR3 protein, called by TCRdb with MiXCR from the multiplex PCR reads. The sample lists about 46,000 distinct CDR3 sequences, approximately 49% seen once, with roughly 32% in the top ten. V shed 6 bases and J 6 bases; nucleotides not matched to a gene: 2. The CDR3 totals 13 residues. The V gene's germline CDR1 is WNHNN and CDR2 SYGVQD (reference sequence).

The TCR sequence derives from a woman aged 45 to 65 with Graves' hyperthyroidism. Sequencing was done on a sample of peripheral blood or thyroid tissue (not recorded which). The chain combines TRBV10-1 with TRBJ2-1; 10 bases match TRBD2. The CDR3 nucleotides are TGCGCCAGCAGCACTAGCGGGGTCAATGAGCAGTTCTTC. Its protein product is CASSTSGVNEQFF.